One and the same sample provided the 17 T cell receptor beta chains below, sequenced in a study of PD-1 blockade in mismatch repair-deficient tumors. The method was immunoSEQ multiplex PCR; TCRdb's version includes in-frame clones alone and lacks a portion of them. The sample has 120,000 or so clones; roughly 86% are singletons. This specimen was peripheral blood, taken 44 weeks after starting pembrolizumab. These receptor sequences come from an adult with mismatch repair-deficient cancer.

The J gene is TRBJ1-3, the V gene TRBV4-3, with unresolved D. Trimming cost V 1 base and J 0 bases, with 10 bases left between them. This CDR3 comprises 16 residues. Germline CDR1 reads LGHNA; CDR2 reads YSLEER. For the CDR3, the DNA is TGCGCCAGCAGCCAAGCCCTGACTGCCTCTGGAAACACCATATATTTT. Amino acid sequence: CASSQALTASGNTIYF.

This chain links TRBV27 with TRBJ2-7, with D perhaps given as TRBD1 or TRBD2 (5 bases each). Trimming shortened V by 0 bases and J by 7 bases, and 10 bases separated the two germline ends. Per germline, CDR1 MNHEY and CDR2 SMNVEV (reference sequence). The CDR3 is 13 residues long. In DNA, the CDR3 is TGTGCCAGCAGTTTATCGCAGGGCGGGGAGCAGTACTTC. This encodes CASSLSQGGEQYF.

The genes are TRBV10-2 and TRBJ2-7; TRBD1 aligns across 7 bases. The germline gives CDR1 WSHSY, CDR2 SAAADI. The CDR3 runs 15 residues. Germline trimming cut 5 bases from V and 0 bases from J; bases unmatched to any gene: 7. CDR3 region: CASSPGQLYSYEQYF. The CDR3 coding sequence is TGCGCCAGCAGTCCGGGACAGCTATACTCCTACGAGCAGTACTTC.

The chain links TRBV27 to TRBJ1-4; maybe TRBD1 (5 bases). CDR3 length: 15 amino acids. The germline V and J ends were trimmed by 5 bases and 6 bases, with 16 bases remaining between them. Germline V lookup: CDR1 MNHEY, CDR2 SMNVEV (reference sequence). This CDR3 is CASSEEGKVYEKLFF. The CDR3 nucleotides read TGTGCCAGCAGTGAGGAGGGGAAAGTTTATGAAAAACTGTTTTTT.

V usage is TRBV2 and J usage is TRBJ2-5; the D gene could be TRBD1 or TRBD2 (5 bases each). CDR1 and CDR2 from the germline V gene are SNHLY and FYNNEI. V gave up 3 bases and J gave up 5 bases, with 10 bases separating them. The CDR3 consists of 13 residues. The CDR3 sequence is CASSEEGEETQYF. CDR3 coding DNA: TGTGCCAGCAGTGAGGAAGGGGAGGAGACCCAGTACTTC.

The rearrangement links TRBV4-1 to TRBJ2-1; 11 bases agree with TRBD2. Germline values: CDR1 MGHRA, CDR2 YSYEKL. After removal of 4 bases from V and 8 bases from J, the junction contained 7 bases not matched to a gene. The CDR3 consists of 15 residues. The CDR3 spells CASSLRGLAADEQFF. The CDR3 coding sequence is TGCGCCAGCAGCCTTCGGGGACTAGCGGCCGATGAGCAGTTCTTC.

This rearrangement joins TRBV5-1 to TRBJ2-7; 7 bases are shared with TRBD1. V gave up 0 bases and J gave up 0 bases; unmatched junction bases: 3. The germline CDR1 and CDR2 sequences are SGHRS and YFSETQ. This CDR3 region has 15 residues. CDR3 bases: TGCGCCAGCAGCTTGGGTAGGACAGGCTCCTACGAGCAGTACTTC. It codes for CASSLGRTGSYEQYF.

The chain is built from TRBV18 and TRBJ2-7; D ambiguous. Trimming left V 5 bases short and J 3 bases short, with 14 bases between. This CDR3 is built from 14 residues. The germline CDR1 and CDR2 sequences are KGHSH and LQKENI. Here the CDR3 reads CASSEGPVDYEQYF. The CDR3 DNA reads TGTGCCAGCTCAGAAGGACCCGTTGACTACGAGCAGTACTTC.

The rearrangement links TRBV2 to TRBJ2-7; TRBD1 is a possible D gene (6 bases). The ends were cut back, 5 bases at V and 3 bases at J, with 20 bases in the middle. Germline V gene sequence: CDR1 SNHLY, CDR2 FYNNEI. The CDR3 has 16 amino acids. The CDR3 region is CASSYPNSADSYEQYF. The CDR3, as DNA: TGTGCCAGCAGTTATCCCAATTCGGCGGACAGCTACGAGCAGTACTTC.

The chain combines TRBV5-1 with TRBJ2-1; 7 bases agree with TRBD2. V dropped 0 bases and J dropped 6; count of bases not matched to a gene: 12. CDR3 length: 17 amino acids. Germline-derived CDR1 and CDR2 are SGHRS and YFSETQ. CDR3 sequence (DNA): TGCGCCAGCAGCTTGGGGGTGGGGACTACCGGCCCCAATGAGCAGTTCTTC. It specifies CASSLGVGTTGPNEQFF.

The chain is built from TRBV10-3 and TRBJ2-7; TRBD2 matches 7 bases. The CDR3 spans 15 residues. Trimming removed 3 bases from V and 0 bases from J; junction bases left unmatched: 5. Germline-derived CDR1 and CDR2 are ENHRY and SYGVKD. The CDR3 DNA follows: TGTGCCATCAGTGACGGGACTAAAAACTCCTACGAGCAGTACTTC. As protein: CAISDGTKNSYEQYF.

This clone was seen a few times. Other nucleotide sequences in the sample specify the same CDR3. The chain carries TRBV14 and TRBJ2-7; no reliable D call. Per the germline V gene, CDR1 is SGHDN and CDR2 is FVKESK. This CDR3 has 12 residues. V was pared by 1 base and J by 4 bases, with 5 bases between. As DNA, the CDR3 is TGTGCCAGCAGCCAAGTGGGATACGAGCAGTACTTC. Residues: CASSQVGYEQYF. Filled out from reference TRBV14 and TRBJ2-7, the complete variable domain reads EAGVTQFPSHSVIEKGQTVTLRCDPISGHDNLYWYRRVMGKEIKFLLHFVKESKQDESGMPNNRFLAERTGGTYSTLKVQPAELEDSGVYFCASSQVGYEQYFGPGTRLTVT.

V usage is TRBV7-3 and J usage is TRBJ2-1, with 8 bases identical to TRBD2. The V gene's germline CDR1 is SGHTA and CDR2 FQGTGA. The V and J ends lost 2 bases and 1 base, in that order; junction bases with no gene match: 1. The CDR3 is 15 residues long. CDR3 residues: CASSLSSGSYNEQFF. The CDR3 DNA sequence: TGTGCCAGCAGCTTATCTAGCGGGTCCTACAATGAGCAGTTCTTC.

The chain employs TRBV19 and TRBJ2-7, with TRBD1 matching over 8 bases. The junction had 2 bases not matched to a gene; V was cut back by 3 bases and J by 1 base. Germline V gene data show CDR1 as LNHDA and CDR2 as SQIVND (reference sequence). The CDR3 sequence is 14 residues long. CDR3 sequence: CASSIGQGSYEQYF. The CDR3 DNA is TGTGCCAGTAGTATCGGACAGGGTTCCTACGAGCAGTACTTC.

J is TRBJ2-7 and V is TRBV25-1; 8 bases map to TRBD1. V lost 4 bases, J lost 3 bases, and 11 bases stayed unmatched. The CDR3 covers 16 residues. CDR1 and CDR2 (germline): MGHDK, SYGVNS. The CDR3 reads CASSGPGQGLYYEQYF. The CDR3 DNA reads as TGTGCCAGCAGTGGCCCAGGACAGGGCCTATACTACGAGCAGTACTTC.

This chain connects TRBV2 to TRBJ2-3; a weak D match, TRBD1 (6 bases). The CDR3 spans 17 residues. Germline loops: CDR1 SNHLY, CDR2 FYNNEI. V was shortened by 3 bases and J by 5 bases, with 21 bases between the two germline ends. CDR3 sequence: CASSDQVVYRAGDTQYF. CDR3 bases: TGTGCCAGCAGTGATCAGGTCGTTTACAGGGCGGGAGATACGCAGTATTTT.

This clone was detected only once. V gene TRBV19 combines with J gene TRBJ2-1; TRBD2 matches 11 bases. V shed 1 base and J 8 bases; nucleotides not matched to a gene: 7. The CDR3 loop spans 16 amino acids. Germline V gene data show CDR1 as LNHDA and CDR2 as SQIVND (reference sequence). CDR3 nucleotides: TGTGCCAGTAGTATAGTGGTAGCGGGAGGGTACGATGAGCAGTTCTTC. Translation gives CASSIVVAGGYDEQFF.